These 21 T cell receptor beta chains originate from one sample sequenced in a study of blood T cell repertoires in COVID-19. Here immunoSEQ multiplex PCR was the method, and the copy in TCRdb shows in-frame clones only, minus some. The sample lists 250,000 to 350,000 clones, 65% to 85% occurring once. Input material: peripheral blood. All receptors derive from a woman in her 50s with acute or convalescent COVID-19.

In the case of this clone: Distinct nucleotide sequences in the sample also encode this CDR3. This chain connects TRBV6-5 to TRBJ2-4; 8 nucleotides agree with TRBD1. This CDR3 has 14 amino acids. The V gene end was trimmed by 6 bases and the J gene end by 0 bases; junction bases not matched to a gene: 1. Looked up from germline, CDR1 is MNHEY and CDR2 is SVGAGI. The CDR3 nucleotides read TGTGCCAGCAGGGACAGGGAAGCCAAAAACATTCAGTACTTC. Its protein is CASRDREAKNIQYF.

The rearrangement links TRBV6-5 to TRBJ2-3; 10 bases line up with TRBD1. The CDR3 contains 14 residues. V lost 6 bases to trimming and J lost 2 bases; unmatched junction nucleotides: 2. Germline V lookup: CDR1 MNHEY, CDR2 SVGAGI. The CDR3 loop is CASSDRGLTDTQYF. CDR3 DNA sequence: TGTGCCAGCAGCGACAGGGGGCTCACAGATACGCAGTATTTT.

The J gene is TRBJ2-3, the V gene TRBV5-1; TRBD2 aligns across 11 bases. The CDR3 is 16 residues long. Germline CDR1 reads SGHRS; CDR2 reads YFSETQ. Trimming at V came to 4 bases and at J to 5 bases, leaving 9 bases not matched to a gene. The CDR3, as DNA: TGCGCCAGCAGCCGTGGGCTAGCGGGGGGAGGAGATACGCAGTATTTT. Amino acid sequence: CASSRGLAGGGDTQYF.

This clone turned up a few times. V and J are TRBV6-5 and TRBJ1-3, with TRBD1 as a possible D gene (6 bases). The CDR3 runs 14 residues. Germline CDR1 is MNHEY and CDR2 is SVGAGI. The V and J ends lost 8 bases and 0 bases respectively, with 11 bases between them. The CDR3 DNA sequence: TGTGCCAGCGGCCGAGGGGGCTCTGGAAACACCATATATTTT. Amino acids: CASGRGGSGNTIYF.

As to this clone: Distinct nucleotide sequences in the sample also encode this CDR3. This chain connects TRBV9 to TRBJ2-2; 10 bases fit TRBD2. Germline values: CDR1 SGDLS, CDR2 YYNGEE. With 3 bases clipped from V and 1 base from J, the junction kept 0 bases outside the gene matches. The CDR3 loop spans 15 amino acids. CDR3 sequence reads: CASSGLAGNTGELFF. CDR3 nucleotide sequence: TGTGCCAGCAGCGGACTAGCGGGGAACACCGGGGAGCTGTTTTTT.

This sequence joins TRBV10-3 and TRBJ1-3; D is ambiguous. Trimming cost V 3 bases and J 3 bases, with 9 bases left between them. The CDR3 is made up of 14 amino acids. The germline V gene encodes CDR1 ENHRY and CDR2 SYGVKD. The CDR3 reads CAISEVESGNTIYF. The CDR3 coding sequence is TGTGCCATCAGTGAAGTGGAGAGTGGAAACACCATATATTTT.

CDR3 sequence reads: CASSPTQGGNTEAFF. DNA of the CDR3: TGTGCCAGCAGCCCTACACAGGGGGGAAACACTGAAGCTTTCTTT. The V and J genes are TRBV6-2 or TRBV6-3 and TRBJ1-1, with 8 bases identical to TRBD1. Germline V gives CDR1 MNHEY, CDR2 SVGEGT. J was trimmed by 2 bases and V by 6 bases; bases with no gene match: 8. The CDR3 consists of 15 residues.

The rearrangement uses TRBV5-5 and TRBJ1-1; maybe TRBD1 (6 bases). The CDR3 is made up of 15 amino acids. The V end was cut by 0 bases, the J end by 5 bases, with 14 bases between. Germline V gives CDR1 SGHKS, CDR2 YYEKEE (reference sequence). CDR3 loop: CASSLEVGARTEAFF. The CDR3 nucleotides are TGTGCCAGCAGCTTGGAGGTGGGGGCGAGAACTGAAGCTTTCTTT.

The chain joins TRBV3-1 (or the pseudogene TRBV3-2) to TRBJ2-7; tentatively, D is TRBD1 (5 bases). Germline V gene data show CDR1 as LGHDT and CDR2 as YNNKEL (reference sequence). This CDR3 region has 13 residues. Trimming took off 1 base at V and 6 bases at J, with 10 bases between the two ends. CDR3 nucleotide sequence: TGTGCCAGCAGCCAAGGGCCAGGGCTCGAGCAGTACTTC. Encoded protein: CASSQGPGLEQYF.

The rearrangement joins TRBV5-1 to TRBJ1-2, with TRBD1 matching over 11 bases. CDR3 length: 15 amino acids. In germline, CDR1 is SGHRS, CDR2 YFSETQ. V was pared by 0 bases and J by 8 bases, with 6 bases of the junction left unmatched. Here the CDR3 reads CASSLAGQGAQGYTF. CDR3 coding DNA: TGCGCCAGCAGCTTGGCCGGACAGGGGGCGCAGGGCTACACCTTC.

The chain has TRBV6-5 and TRBJ2-1; 7 nucleotides align to TRBD2. Germline trimming cut 8 bases from V and 0 bases from J; bases unmatched to any gene: 4. The CDR3 consists of 14 residues. Germline CDR1 is MNHEY and CDR2 is SVGAGI. The CDR3 is CASQAGSSYNEQFF. In nucleotides, the CDR3 is TGTGCCAGCCAAGCGGGGAGCTCCTACAATGAGCAGTTCTTC.

The rearrangement links TRBV9 to TRBJ2-1, with D possibly being TRBD2 (7 bases). Germline V lookup: CDR1 SGDLS, CDR2 YYNGEE. This CDR3 has 18 amino acids. V was trimmed by 0 bases and J by 1 base, leaving 17 bases between them. CDR3 DNA: TGTGCCAGCAGCGTAGCGACCCCGGGGGGCCCATCCTACAATGAGCAGTTCTTC. It specifies CASSVATPGGPSYNEQFF.

The chain uses TRBV2 and TRBJ1-5; perhaps TRBD1 as D (5 bases). Germline V CDR1 and CDR2: SNHLY, FYNNEI. This CDR3 spans 12 amino acids. Between the trimmed V and J ends, which lost 5 bases and 4 bases, there was a span of 6 bases. CDR3 sequence: CASSSGNQPQHF. Here the CDR3 DNA reads TGTGCCAGCAGTTCAGGGAATCAGCCCCAGCATTTT.

Remarks on this clone: The identical CDR3 is also encoded by other nucleotide sequences in the sample. The genes are TRBV6-5 and TRBJ2-3; 11 bases line up with TRBD2. Germline lookup yields CDR1 MNHEY and CDR2 SVGAGI. With 6 bases clipped from V and 1 base from J, the junction kept 0 bases outside the gene matches. CDR3 length: 14 amino acids. CDR3 in DNA: TGTGCCAGCAGGGGACTAGCGGGCACAGATACGCAGTATTTT. It is translated as CASRGLAGTDTQYF.

This clone has a single count. V gene TRBV7-2 combines with J gene TRBJ2-7, with D possibly TRBD2 on 5 matching bases. Trimming stripped 1 base from V and 1 base from J, with 11 bases between. CDR1 and CDR2 from the germline V gene are SGHTA and FQGNSA. This CDR3 is 15 amino acids long. The CDR3 region is CASSLDPGSSYEQYF. The CDR3 nucleotides read TGTGCCAGCAGCTTAGATCCGGGGAGTTCCTACGAGCAGTACTTC. Full variable domain (outside the CDR3, taken from reference TRBV7-2 and TRBJ2-7): GAGVSQSPSNKVTEKGKDVELRCDPISGHTALYWYRQSLGQGLEFLIYFQGNSAPDKSGLPSDRFSAERTGGSVSTLTIQRTQQEDSAVYLCASSLDPGSSYEQYFGPGTRLTVT.

This chain uses TRBV6-4 with TRBJ1-2; 10 bases line up with TRBD1. The germline V gene encodes CDR1 MRHNA and CDR2 SNTAGT. V dropped 2 bases and J dropped 8; count of bases not matched to a gene: 5. The CDR3 spans 14 residues. The CDR3 loop is CASSDPGQGGGYTF. DNA of the CDR3: TGTGCCAGCAGTGACCCAGGACAGGGGGGCGGCTACACCTTC.

J is TRBJ1-3 and V is TRBV10-3; D might be TRBD1 (5 bases). CDR1 and CDR2 from the germline V gene are ENHRY and SYGVKD. This CDR3 is 15 amino acids long. With 10 bases removed from V and 0 bases from J, the gap between germline ends came to 16 bases. In DNA form, the CDR3 reads TGTGCCACCAGGGAGGACATAACCTCTGGAAACACCATATATTTT. Translated, it gives CATREDITSGNTIYF.

This clone was counted between two and nine times. J is TRBJ2-7 and V is TRBV11-2; 8 bases fit TRBD2. Germline V gene lookup returns CDR1 SGHAT and CDR2 FQNNGV. V lost 2 bases and J lost 5; bases outside the gene matches: 14. The CDR3 runs to 17 residues. This chain's CDR3 is CASSLLAGGLILHEQYF. CDR3 sequence (DNA): TGTGCCAGCAGCTTACTCGCGGGAGGATTAATTCTCCACGAGCAGTACTTC.

This rearrangement joins TRBV19 to TRBJ2-1; 8 positions agree with TRBD2. V lost 7 bases to trimming and J lost 7 bases; unmatched junction nucleotides: 9. The CDR3 has 14 amino acids. Germline CDR1 and CDR2: LNHDA and SQIVND (reference sequence). CDR3: CASTQAGVRNEQFF. The CDR3 nucleotides read TGTGCCAGTACTCAAGCGGGAGTAAGGAATGAGCAGTTCTTC.

A word on this clone: The junction and the germline gene differ at one end; a read error may be behind it. The rearrangement joins TRBV5-1 to TRBJ2-3; 7 bases are a match to TRBD1. Germline-derived CDR1 and CDR2 are SGHRS and YFSETQ. This CDR3 is 14 amino acids long. The CDR3 region is CASTLGQNTDTQYF. The CDR3, as DNA: TGCGCCAGCACCTTGGGACAGAACACAGATACGCAGTATTTT.

The chain carries TRBV28 and TRBJ2-3; 10 bases fit TRBD1. J was trimmed by 0 bases and V by 6 bases; bases with no gene match: 6. The CDR3 is 16 amino acids. Germline V lookup: CDR1 MDHEN, CDR2 SYDVKM. CDR3 bases: TGTGCCAGCAGCCGAACGACAGGGGGCAGCACAGATACGCAGTATTTT. Its protein is CASSRTTGGSTDTQYF.